These 19 T cell receptor beta chains were all obtained from the same sample, sequenced in a study of cytomegalovirus exposure and HLA in healthy donors. The PCR contained 60 Vbeta and 13 Jbeta primers. TCRdb's table, derived via immunoSEQ multiplex PCR, lists solely in-frame clones and lacks some. The sample has about 120,000 clones, roughly 70% seen once. Sequencing input: PBMCs. Every receptor here comes from a middle-aged woman in good health and CMV-seropositive.

The chain is built from TRBV11-1 and TRBJ2-4; D is ambiguous. Germline V gene data show CDR1 as SGHAT and CDR2 as FQDESV (reference sequence). CDR3 size: 15 residues. Trimming took off 5 bases at V and 6 bases at J, with 17 bases between the two ends. In DNA, the CDR3 is TGTGCCAGCAGCCCGAGGATCATAGATAGAAACATTCAGTACTTC. This gives the protein CASSPRIIDRNIQYF.

As regards this clone: One end of the junction is discordant with germline, which a read error may explain. The rearrangement uses TRBV7-9 and TRBJ1-1; D perhaps matches TRBD1 (6 bases). CDR3 length: 14 amino acids. Germline V gene sequence: CDR1 SEHNR, CDR2 FQNEAQ (reference sequence). In DNA form, the CDR3 reads TGTTCCAGCAGCCCCCTTGGGGGCGACACTGAAGCTTTCTTT. It yields the protein CSSSPLGGDTEAFF.

The CDR3 DNA reads as TGTGCCAGCAGTTACTTCCTCTCCTACGAGCAGTACTTC. Translation: CASSYFLSYEQYF. This rearrangement joins TRBV6-5 to TRBJ2-7; no firm D call. The length of the CDR3 is 13 residues. V lost 1 base and J lost 0, with 4 bases in between. Germline CDR1 is MNHEY and CDR2 is SVGAGI.

The V and J genes are TRBV5-1 and TRBJ1-3; 9 bases fit TRBD1. The germline V gene has CDR1 SGHRS and CDR2 YFSETQ. The length of the CDR3 is 14 residues. Trimming at V came to 3 bases and at J to 7 bases, leaving 5 bases not matched to a gene. The CDR3 nucleotides read TGCGCCAGCAGCTCCGTGACAGGGGGGAACACCATATATTTT. It translates to CASSSVTGGNTIYF.

The V call is TRBV30, the J call TRBJ2-3; TRBD1 aligns across 7 bases. With V trimmed by 2 bases and J by 1 base, 3 bases remained unmatched. The germline gives CDR1 GTSNPN, CDR2 SVGIG (reference sequence). The CDR3 totals 14 residues. Here the CDR3 reads CAWSRGLGTDTQYF. CDR3 bases: TGTGCCTGGAGTAGGGGGCTAGGCACAGATACGCAGTATTTT.

This chain links TRBV13 with TRBJ1-3; D gene uncertain. This CDR3 region has 11 residues. Germline CDR1 reads PRHDT; CDR2 reads FYEKMQ (reference sequence). Trimming removed 5 bases at V and 8 bases at J, with 7 bases between. The CDR3 spells CASSLSDTIYF. The CDR3 DNA follows: TGTGCCAGCAGCCTGAGTGACACCATATATTTT. Full variable domain (rest looked up from reference TRBV13 and TRBJ1-3): AAGVIQSPRHLIKEKRETATLKCYPIPRHDTVYWYQQGPGQDPQFLISFYEKMQSDKGSIPDRFSAQQFSDYHSELNMSSLELGDSALYFCASSLSDTIYFGEGSWLTVV.

V and J are TRBV5-1 and TRBJ1-4; 8 bases match TRBD1. With V trimmed by 4 bases and J by 8 bases, 1 base remained unmatched. Germline V gene lookup returns CDR1 SGHRS and CDR2 YFSETQ. CDR3 length equals 12 residues. For the CDR3, the DNA is TGCGCCAGCAGCCGGGACAGGGAAAAACTGTTTTTT. It translates to CASSRDREKLFF.

The V call is TRBV30, the J call TRBJ2-7, with 7 nucleotides matching TRBD2. The CDR3 runs 14 residues. CDR1 and CDR2 from the germline V gene are GTSNPN and SVGIG (reference sequence). Germline trimming cut 0 bases from V and 3 bases from J; bases unmatched to any gene: 5. Here the CDR3 DNA reads TGTGCCTGGAGTGTAAGGAGGACTAGCTACGAGCAGTACTTC. It is translated as CAWSVRRTSYEQYF.

The chain couples TRBV29-1 to TRBJ2-7; 7 nucleotides match TRBD1. The trim removed 7 bases at V and 2 bases at J, leaving 11 bases unmatched. Germline values: CDR1 SQVTM, CDR2 ANQGSEA. The CDR3 is 14 residues long. As DNA, the CDR3 is TGCAGCGCGGTTAAGGGGGCTAATGCCTACGAGCAGTACTTC. This gives the protein CSAVKGANAYEQYF.

The V gene is TRBV1, the J gene TRBJ1-1. TRBV1 has pseudogene status. The CDR3 runs 14 residues. CDR3 DNA: TGCACCAGCAGCCAAAAGGGCGGGTGGACTGAAGCTTTCTTT. Its protein product is CTSSQKGGWTEAFF.

CDR3 region: CASSGESTEAFF. CDR3 in DNA: TGTGCCAGTTCAGGGGAGTCGACTGAAGCTTTCTTT. V usage is TRBV19 and J usage is TRBJ1-1, with D perhaps TRBD1 (6 bases). V was pared by 8 bases and J by 5 bases, with 12 bases between. The CDR3 totals 12 residues. The V gene's germline CDR1 is LNHDA and CDR2 SQIVND (reference sequence).

This chain connects TRBV5-1 to TRBJ2-7; 7 positions agree with TRBD1. J was trimmed by 3 bases and V by 4 bases; bases with no gene match: 4. Germline V gene lookup returns CDR1 SGHRS and CDR2 YFSETQ. The CDR3 runs to 13 residues. CDR3: CASSQTGRYEQYF. The CDR3 region has the DNA TGCGCCAGCAGCCAGACAGGGCGCTACGAGCAGTACTTC.

The chain is built from TRBV5-1 and TRBJ2-7; D remains ambiguous. Germline V gene lookup returns CDR1 SGHRS and CDR2 YFSETQ. V lost 3 bases, J lost 0 bases, and 13 bases lay in between. CDR3 length equals 15 residues. CDR3 sequence: CASSSLPGGSYEQYF. CDR3 nucleotide sequence: TGCGCCAGCAGCTCCCTTCCCGGCGGCTCCTACGAGCAGTACTTC.

The chain employs TRBV4-2 and TRBJ1-2; a possible D gene is TRBD1 (6 bases). CDR3 length: 16 residues. V was shortened by 0 bases and J by 2 bases, with 13 bases between the two germline ends. Germline loops: CDR1 LGHNA, CDR2 YNFKEQ. CDR3 sequence (DNA): TGTGCCAGCAGCCAAGAGGGACACGAAGTGAACTATGGCTACACCTTC. Residues: CASSQEGHEVNYGYTF.

The chain links TRBV13 to TRBJ2-1; the D gene is possibly TRBD1 (6 bases). V was pared by 1 base and J by 7 bases, with 17 bases between. Germline V gene lookup returns CDR1 PRHDT and CDR2 FYEKMQ (reference sequence). The CDR3 extends over 16 amino acids. CDR3 sequence: CASSLEGGAGKNEQFF. Here the CDR3 DNA reads TGTGCCAGCAGCTTAGAAGGGGGAGCAGGAAAAAATGAGCAGTTCTTC. Full variable domain (outside the CDR3, taken from reference TRBV13 and TRBJ2-1): AAGVIQSPRHLIKEKRETATLKCYPIPRHDTVYWYQQGPGQDPQFLISFYEKMQSDKGSIPDRFSAQQFSDYHSELNMSSLELGDSALYFCASSLEGGAGKNEQFFGPGTRLTVL.

The chain joins TRBV5-1 to TRBJ2-2, with a possible D match to TRBD2 (5 bases). CDR1 is SGHRS, CDR2 YFSETQ, per germline. Trimming removed 2 bases at V and 4 bases at J, with 15 bases between. The CDR3 is 16 amino acids. CDR3 DNA sequence: TGCGCCAGCAGCTTTAGTCCGGGGATTAGCACCGGGGAGCTGTTTTTT. This gives the protein CASSFSPGISTGELFF.

The chain has TRBV9 and TRBJ1-2; D gene uncertain. Trimming removed 4 bases from V and 1 base from J, with 23 bases in between. Germline V CDR1 and CDR2: SGDLS, YYNGEE. The CDR3 is 18 residues long. CDR3 in DNA: TGTGCCAGCAGCCAGCCCCCGGGGAGCAGGACCTTTAACTATGGCTACACCTTC. This gives the protein CASSQPPGSRTFNYGYTF.

This clone was seen a few times. The gene calls are TRBV5-1 and TRBJ2-1, with 16 positions matching TRBD2. The CDR3 is made up of 16 amino acids. V was clipped by 5 bases and J by 9 bases; unmatched bases: 8. Germline-derived CDR1 and CDR2 are SGHRS and YFSETQ. The CDR3 region has the DNA TGCGCCAGCAGTTTTGGGACTAGCGGGAGGGCCCCTGAGCAGTTCTTC. Translation gives CASSFGTSGRAPEQFF.

This clone was observed once. The rearrangement joins TRBV28 to TRBJ1-1, with 9 positions matching TRBD1. V was clipped by 5 bases and J by 10 bases; unmatched bases: 5. Germline lookup yields CDR1 MDHEN and CDR2 SYDVKM. This CDR3 is built from 12 residues. In DNA form, the CDR3 reads TGTGCCAGCAGTACCGGGACAGGGTTAGCTTTCTTT. It yields the protein CASSTGTGLAFF.